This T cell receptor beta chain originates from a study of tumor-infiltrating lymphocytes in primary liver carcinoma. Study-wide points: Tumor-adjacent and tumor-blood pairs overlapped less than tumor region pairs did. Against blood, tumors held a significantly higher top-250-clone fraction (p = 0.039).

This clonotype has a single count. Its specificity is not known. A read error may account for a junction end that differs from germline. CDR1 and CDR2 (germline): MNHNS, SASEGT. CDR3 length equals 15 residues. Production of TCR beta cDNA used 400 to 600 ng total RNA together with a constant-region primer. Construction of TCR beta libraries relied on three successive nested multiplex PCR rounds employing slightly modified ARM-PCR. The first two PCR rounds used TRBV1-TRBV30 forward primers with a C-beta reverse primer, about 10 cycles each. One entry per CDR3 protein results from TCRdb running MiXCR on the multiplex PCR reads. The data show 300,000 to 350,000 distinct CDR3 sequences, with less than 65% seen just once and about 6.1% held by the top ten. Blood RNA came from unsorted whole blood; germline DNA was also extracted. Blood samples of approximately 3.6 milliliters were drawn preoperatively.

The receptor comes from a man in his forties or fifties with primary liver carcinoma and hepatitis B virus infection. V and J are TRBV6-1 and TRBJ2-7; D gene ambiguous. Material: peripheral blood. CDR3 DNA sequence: TGTGACAGCAGTCCTGAGACTCGACGATTCTACGAGCAGTACTTC. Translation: CDSSPETRRFYEQYF.